The 10 T cell receptor beta chains below come from one sample, sequenced in a study of OX40 agonist ivuxolimab in advanced cancers. Library preparation employed the immunoSEQ multiplex PCR assay. TCRdb mirrors the immuneACCESS table, restricted to in-frame sequences. Some clones are absent from its copies; in checked studies, under half trace to an unresolved V gene, and the reason for the others is unknown. The sample profile shows some 90,000 clones; roughly 86% of them were found once. The ten largest clones take up around 4.5% of the sample. The source material was CD4+ or CD8+ T cells sorted from blood, sampled in a trial of the OX40 agonist ivuxolimab. These receptors were collected from an adult with an advanced solid tumor such as melanoma, head and neck, liver or kidney cancer.

The chain recombines TRBV7-2 with TRBJ2-2; the D gene is possibly TRBD2 (6 bases). Germline lookup yields CDR1 SGHTA and CDR2 FQGNSA. The CDR3 consists of 15 residues. V was cut by 7 bases and J by 4 bases, with 16 bases left in between. CDR3 in amino acids: CASNSGTGITGELFF. The CDR3 bases are TGTGCCAGCAACTCCGGGACTGGCATCACCGGGGAGCTGTTTTTT.

The chain carries TRBV6-6 and TRBJ2-2; perhaps TRBD2 as D (6 bases). Germline CDR1 and CDR2: MNHNY and SVGAGI (reference sequence). The CDR3 sequence is 15 residues long. Trimming removed 0 bases from V and 4 bases from J, with 9 bases in between. CDR3 nucleotide sequence: TGTGCCAGCAGTTACTCGTCTAGCGCCACCGGGGAGCTGTTTTTT. Its protein is CASSYSSSATGELFF.

The chain uses TRBV5-1 and TRBJ2-2, with 11 bases lining up with TRBD2. J was trimmed by 3 bases and V by 1 base; bases with no gene match: 5. Germline CDR1 is SGHRS and CDR2 is YFSETQ. The CDR3 length is 17 residues. DNA of the CDR3: TGCGCCAGCAGCTTGTTTACTAGCGGGAGTGACACCGGGGAGCTGTTTTTT. It codes for CASSLFTSGSDTGELFF.

The chain links TRBV18 to TRBJ2-7, with D perhaps TRBD1 (6 bases). In germline, CDR1 is KGHSH, CDR2 LQKENI. This CDR3 is built from 13 residues. V lost 3 bases, J lost 5 bases, and 11 bases lay in between. The CDR3 sequence: CASSPQTGNEQYV. In nucleotides, the CDR3 is TGTGCCAGCTCACCGCAAACAGGGAACGAGCAGTACGTC.

The chain uses TRBV10-2 and TRBJ2-4; the D gene is possibly TRBD1 (5 bases). V lost 5 bases, J lost 6 bases, and 14 bases lay in between. Germline CDR1 WSHSY, CDR2 SAAADI. This CDR3 has 14 amino acids. The CDR3 here is CASSRQGAGNIQYF. The CDR3, as DNA: TGCGCCAGCAGTCGGCAGGGTGCCGGAAACATTCAGTACTTC.

The chain combines TRBV7-9 with TRBJ2-5, with 8 bases that match TRBD2. CDR3 length: 15 residues. With V trimmed by 5 bases and J by 4 bases, 9 bases remained unmatched. CDR1 is SEHNR and CDR2 is FQNEAQ in the germline V gene (reference sequence). The CDR3 sequence is CASSLQTGGVETQYF. CDR3 bases: TGTGCCAGCAGCCTTCAGACGGGAGGGGTAGAGACCCAGTACTTC.

This chain links TRBV11-1 with TRBJ2-1, with TRBD1 identical over 9 bases. The J segment lost 4 bases and the V segment lost 5 bases, leaving 12 bases of the junction unmatched. Germline V lookup: CDR1 SGHAT, CDR2 FQDESV (reference sequence). There are 17 residues in the CDR3. The CDR3 region is CASSPRPGQGLYNEQFF. The CDR3 region has the DNA TGTGCCAGCAGCCCTCGACCGGGACAGGGACTATACAATGAGCAGTTCTTC.

The count of this clone is one. The chain carries TRBV25-1 and TRBJ1-5; 10 bases line up with TRBD1. Unmatched junction bases numbered 2, after V lost 4 bases and J lost 5 bases. Germline V gene data show CDR1 as MGHDK and CDR2 as SYGVNS. This CDR3 is built from 14 residues. For the CDR3, the DNA is TGTGCCAGCAGTGTGACAGGGGGCGATCAGCCCCAGCATTTT. Translating it yields CASSVTGGDQPQHF.

Regarding this clone: The junction shows a germline mismatch at one end, possibly a read error. The chain is built from TRBV7-7 and TRBJ2-1, with 10 bases fitting TRBD2. The CDR3 totals 15 residues. The germline CDR1 and CDR2 sequences are SSHAT and FNYEAQ (reference sequence). CDR3 DNA sequence: TGTGCTAGCAGCCTGCTAGCGGGAGTTAACAATGAGCAGTTCTTC. It yields the protein CASSLLAGVNNEQFF. Looking up the rest from reference TRBV7-7 and TRBJ2-1 gives the full variable domain: GAGVSQSPRYKVTKRGQDVTLRCDPISSHATLYWYQQALGQGPEFLTYFNYEAQPDKSGLPSDRFSAERPEGSISTLTIQRTEQRDSAMYRCASSLLAGVNNEQFFGPGTRLTVL.

The chain joins TRBV7-9 to TRBJ1-4; maybe TRBD1 (5 bases). Trimming took off 7 bases at V and 8 bases at J, with 14 bases between the two ends. The germline V gene encodes CDR1 SEHNR and CDR2 FQNEAQ (reference sequence). The CDR3 spans 13 residues. The CDR3: CASTWGVGEKLFF. In nucleotides, the CDR3 is TGTGCCAGCACCTGGGGGGTAGGGGAAAAACTGTTTTTT. The full variable domain, with the rest looked up from reference TRBV7-9 and TRBJ1-4, is DTGVSQNPRHKITKRGQNVTFRCDPISEHNRLYWYRQTLGQGPEFLTYFQNEAQLEKSRLLSDRFSAERPKGSFSTLEIQRTEQGDSAMYLCASTWGVGEKLFFGSGTQLSVL.